This entry is about one TCR beta chain. Germline-derived CDR1 and CDR2 are SGHVS and FNYEAQ. The V end was cut by 0 bases, the J end by 8 bases, with 7 bases between. The CDR3 loop spans 12 amino acids. This sample stems from a study of blood T cell repertoires in COVID-19. Study-wide background: Sites across the United States, Italy and Spain contributed samples from acute and convalescent COVID-19.

Clones were sequenced by immunoSEQ multiplex PCR, and TCRdb holds only the in-frame ones, with some missing. The sample has around 42,000 clones, roughly 80% seen once. V is TRBV7-6 and J is TRBJ1-1, with a possible D match to TRBD1 (5 bases). This TCR was recovered from a woman aged 60-75 years with acute or convalescent COVID-19. The material sequenced was peripheral blood. CDR3 bases: TGTGCCAGCAGCTTAGCGCGGGGCGAAGCTTTCTTT. Residues: CASSLARGEAFF.